The clone carrying this TCR beta chain was observed at least ten times. The sample comes from a study of T-cell memory formation after mild COVID-19. The 5'RACE method, run with constant-segment primers, produced TCR alpha and TCR beta cDNA libraries (carrying sample barcodes and UMIs). In TCRdb, the 5' RACE reads were re-called with MiXCR into one record per CDR3 protein. The data hold 550,000 to 700,000 distinct CDR3 sequences, with roughly 17% observed a single time. Trimming cost V 6 bases and J 5 bases, with 8 bases left between them. CDR3 length equals 12 residues. The material sequenced was PBMCs or a T cell subset sorted from them (not recorded which). The receptor's source is an adult woman who had mild COVID-19 (a few samples of this study predate the infection). Cell type and time point are not known. This chain uses TRBV12-3 or TRBV12-4 with TRBJ2-1, with D hard to call. The CDR3: CASSLLDNEQFF. CDR3 nucleotides: TGTGCCAGCAGCTTGTTAGACAATGAGCAGTTCTTC.